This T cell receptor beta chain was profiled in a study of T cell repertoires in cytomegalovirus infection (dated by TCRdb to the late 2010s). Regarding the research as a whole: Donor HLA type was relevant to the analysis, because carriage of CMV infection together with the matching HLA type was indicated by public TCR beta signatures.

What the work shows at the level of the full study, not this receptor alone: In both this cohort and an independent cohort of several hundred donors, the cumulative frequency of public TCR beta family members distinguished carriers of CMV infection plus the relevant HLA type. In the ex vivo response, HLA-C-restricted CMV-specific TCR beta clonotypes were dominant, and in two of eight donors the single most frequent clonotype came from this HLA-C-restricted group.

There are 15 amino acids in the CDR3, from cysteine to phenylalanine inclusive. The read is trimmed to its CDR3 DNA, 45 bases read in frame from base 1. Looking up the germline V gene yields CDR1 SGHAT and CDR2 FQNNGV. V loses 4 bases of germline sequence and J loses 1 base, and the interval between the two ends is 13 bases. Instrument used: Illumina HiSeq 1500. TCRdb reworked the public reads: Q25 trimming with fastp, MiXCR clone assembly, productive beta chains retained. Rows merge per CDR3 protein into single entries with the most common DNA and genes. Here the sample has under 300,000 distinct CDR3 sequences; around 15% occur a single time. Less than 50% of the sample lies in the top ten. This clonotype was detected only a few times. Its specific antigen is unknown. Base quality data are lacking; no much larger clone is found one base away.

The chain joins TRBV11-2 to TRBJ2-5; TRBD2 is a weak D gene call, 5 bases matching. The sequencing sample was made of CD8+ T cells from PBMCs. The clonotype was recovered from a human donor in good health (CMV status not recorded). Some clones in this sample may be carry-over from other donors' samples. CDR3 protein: CASSSSRALQETQYF. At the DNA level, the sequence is TGTGCCAGCAGCTCTTCGCGGGCGCTCCAAGAGACCCAGTACTTC.